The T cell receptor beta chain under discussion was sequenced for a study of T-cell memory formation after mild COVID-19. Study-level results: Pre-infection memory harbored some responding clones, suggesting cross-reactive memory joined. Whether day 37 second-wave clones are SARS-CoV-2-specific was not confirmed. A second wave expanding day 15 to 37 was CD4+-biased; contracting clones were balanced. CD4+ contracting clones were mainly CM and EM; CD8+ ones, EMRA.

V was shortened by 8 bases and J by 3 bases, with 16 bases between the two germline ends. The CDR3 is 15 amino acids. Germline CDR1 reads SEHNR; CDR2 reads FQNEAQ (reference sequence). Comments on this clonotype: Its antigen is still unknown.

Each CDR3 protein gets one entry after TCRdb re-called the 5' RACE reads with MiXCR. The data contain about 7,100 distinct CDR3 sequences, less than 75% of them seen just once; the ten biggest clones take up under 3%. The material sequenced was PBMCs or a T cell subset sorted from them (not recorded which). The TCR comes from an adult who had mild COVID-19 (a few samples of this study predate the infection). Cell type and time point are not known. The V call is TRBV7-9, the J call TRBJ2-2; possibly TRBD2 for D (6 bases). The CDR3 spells CASRYPGAYTGELFF. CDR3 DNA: TGTGCCAGCCGTTATCCGGGAGCATACACCGGGGAGCTGTTTTTT.